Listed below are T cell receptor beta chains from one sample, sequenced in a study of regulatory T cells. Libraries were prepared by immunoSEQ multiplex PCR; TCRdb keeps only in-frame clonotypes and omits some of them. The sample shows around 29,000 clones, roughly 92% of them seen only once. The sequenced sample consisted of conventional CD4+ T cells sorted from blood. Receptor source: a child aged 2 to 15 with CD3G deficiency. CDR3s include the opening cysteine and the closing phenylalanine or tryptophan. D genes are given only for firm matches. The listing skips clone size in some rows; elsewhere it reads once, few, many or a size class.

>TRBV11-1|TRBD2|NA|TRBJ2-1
TGTGCCAGCAGCTTAGAAGCGGGGAATGAGCAGTTCTTC
CASSLEAGNEQFF
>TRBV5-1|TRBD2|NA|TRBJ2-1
TGCGCCAGCAGCAGCAGCAAGACTAGCGGAGACAATGAGCAGTTCTTC
CASSSSKTSGDNEQFF
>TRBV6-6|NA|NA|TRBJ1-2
TGTGCCAGCAGTTACCTTTTTGGGACTGCTAGAGGCTACACCTTC
CASSYLFGTARGYTF
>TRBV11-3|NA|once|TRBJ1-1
TGTGCCAGCAGCTTAAACATGGACACTGAAGCTTTCTTT
CASSLNMDTEAFF
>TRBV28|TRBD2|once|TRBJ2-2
TGTGCCGGATGTATAGCGGGTCTTACCGGGGAGCTGTTTTTT
CAGCIAGLTGELFF
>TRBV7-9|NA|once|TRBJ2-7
TGTGCCAGCAGCCCCTCGGGAGCTCGAGCCTACGAGCAGTACTTC
CASSPSGARAYEQYF
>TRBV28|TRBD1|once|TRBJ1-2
TGTGCCAGCAATTCCGGGGACAGCCCATACACCTTC
CASNSGDSPYTF
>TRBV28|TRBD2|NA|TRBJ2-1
TGTGCCAGCAGTTTAACCGGGAGGGCCTTTTTCTTC
CASSLTGRAFFF
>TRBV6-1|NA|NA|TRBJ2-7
TGTGCCAGCAGTCGCTCGCGATCGGGCGAGCAGTACTTC
CASSRSRSGEQYF
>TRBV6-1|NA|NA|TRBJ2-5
TGTGCCAGCAGTACATGGGACTTACAAGAGACCCAGTACTTC
CASSTWDLQETQYF
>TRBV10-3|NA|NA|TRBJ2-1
TGTGCCATCGGTAGGGTTGGGGCTAATGAGCAGTTCTTC
CAIGRVGANEQFF
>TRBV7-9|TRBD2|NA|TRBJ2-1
TGTGCCAGCAGCATAGGACTAGCGGGGCCCCATGAGCAGTTCTTC
CASSIGLAGPHEQFF
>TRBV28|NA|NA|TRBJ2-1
TGTGCCAGCAGCTCGACAGTGTCTGAGCAGTTCTTC
CASSSTVSEQFF
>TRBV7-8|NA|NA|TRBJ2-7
TGTGCCAGCAGCTTAATTGCGGGAAGTTCCGGAGGCGAGCAGTACTTC
CASSLIAGSSGGEQYF
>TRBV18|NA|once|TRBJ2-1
TGTGCCAGCTCACCAAATTCGGTTGGATCGGGTGAGCAGTTCTTC
CASSPNSVGSGEQFF
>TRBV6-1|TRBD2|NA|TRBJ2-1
TGTGCCAGCAGTGAATTCAGGGTGGGGTCGAATAGCGGGAGAAATGAGCAGTTCTTC
CASSEFRVGSNSGRNEQFF
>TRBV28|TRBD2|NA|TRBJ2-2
TGTGCCAGCAGTTTATATCCGGGAGGCGGTCTTGCCGGGGAGCTGTTTTTT
CASSLYPGGGLAGELFF
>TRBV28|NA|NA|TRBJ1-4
TGTGCCAGCAGTTTGGGGGGGCTACGGGAAAAACTGTTTTTT
CASSLGGLREKLFF
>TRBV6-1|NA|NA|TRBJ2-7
TGTGCCAGCAGTGACAGCGGATCCTACGAGCAGTACTTC
CASSDSGSYEQYF
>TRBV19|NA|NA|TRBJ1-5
TGTGCCAGTACCGACAACGCAGGGTCTGGAAGACAGCCCCAGCATTTT
CASTDNAGSGRQPQHF
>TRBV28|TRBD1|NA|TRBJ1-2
TGTGCCAGCAGTTTATATAGGACAGGGGATGGCTACACCTTC
CASSLYRTGDGYTF
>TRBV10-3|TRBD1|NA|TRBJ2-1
TGTGCCATCAGTAAGGACAGGGGAAATGAGCAGTTCTTC
CAISKDRGNEQFF
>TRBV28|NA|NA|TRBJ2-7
TGTGCCAGCAGTTTAACAGGGTGGGGTTACGAGCAGTACTTC
CASSLTGWGYEQYF
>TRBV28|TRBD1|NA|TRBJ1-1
TGTGCCAGCAGTCCTGACAGGGCTCCGAACACTGAAGCTTTCTTT
CASSPDRAPNTEAFF
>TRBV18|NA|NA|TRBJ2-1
TGTGCCAGCTCACCGCGTAGCCGATCCTACAATGAGCAGTTCTTC
CASSPRSRSYNEQFF
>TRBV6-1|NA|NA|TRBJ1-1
TGTGCCAGCAGTGGATCGTGGGACACTGAAGCTTTCTTT
CASSGSWDTEAFF
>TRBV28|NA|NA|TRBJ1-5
TGTGCCAACAGTTTACAAAATCAGCCCCAGCATTTT
CANSLQNQPQHF
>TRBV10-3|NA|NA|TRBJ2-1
TGTGCCATCAGTGAGTCAAATAGCCCCTACAATGAGCAGTTCTTC
CAISESNSPYNEQFF